This TCR beta chain appears in the sequencing data of a study of blood T cell repertoires in COVID-19. Study-level background: Spain, Italy and the United States supplied samples that represented acute and convalescent COVID-19. PBMCs, B-cell-depleted T cells, or T cells were the source of the cDNA or gDNA that made up the material.

Germline V gene lookup returns CDR1 SGHTA and CDR2 FQGNSA. Between the trimmed V and J ends, which lost 1 base and 8 bases, there was a span of 14 bases. The CDR3 is 14 residues long. In the original analysis: By means of reference gene primer amplification, nucleated cell counts were estimated. Repertoires were generated with immunoSEQ multiplex PCR, while TCRdb's copy carries only in-frame clones and drops some. The DNA gave D and trimming, while V, J and clone size come from that table. The data show about 140,000 clones, over 75% seen once. The chain carries TRBV7-2 and TRBJ1-2; D is perhaps TRBD1 (5 bases). The sequence was obtained from a human donor in a cohort sampled during active COVID-19. Material for sequencing was peripheral blood. The CDR3 coding sequence is TGTGCCAGCAGCTTAGTCCTGGTAGGGGTCGGCTACACCTTC. It encodes CASSLVLVGVGYTF. The variable domain in full, with the rest retrieved from reference TRBV7-2 and TRBJ1-2, is GAGVSQSPSNKVTEKGKDVELRCDPISGHTALYWYRQSLGQGLEFLIYFQGNSAPDKSGLPSDRFSAERTGGSVSTLTIQRTQQEDSAVYLCASSLVLVGVGYTFGSGTRLTVV.